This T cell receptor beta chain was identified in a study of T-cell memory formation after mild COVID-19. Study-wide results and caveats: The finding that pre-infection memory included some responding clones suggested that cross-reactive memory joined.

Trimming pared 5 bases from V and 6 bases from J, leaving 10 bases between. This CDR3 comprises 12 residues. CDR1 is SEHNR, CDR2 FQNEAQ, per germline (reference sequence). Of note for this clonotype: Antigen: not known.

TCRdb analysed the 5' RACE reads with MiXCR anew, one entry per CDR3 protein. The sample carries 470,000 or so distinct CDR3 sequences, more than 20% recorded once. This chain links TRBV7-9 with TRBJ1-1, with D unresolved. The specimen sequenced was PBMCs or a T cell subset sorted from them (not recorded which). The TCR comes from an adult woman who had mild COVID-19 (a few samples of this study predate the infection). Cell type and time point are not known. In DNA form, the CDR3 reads TGTGCCAGCAGCCCCTATGGAGCTGAAGCTTTCTTT. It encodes CASSPYGAEAFF.